These T cell receptor beta chains were read from a single sample in a study of blood T cell repertoires in COVID-19. Assay: immunoSEQ multiplex PCR; the TCRdb copy retains only in-frame clones and omits some. This table has a few hundred thousand clones, around 85% appearing once. Material: peripheral blood. These receptors came from a woman aged 18-29 years with acute or convalescent COVID-19. Both conserved end residues are part of each CDR3. A D gene is named only where the DNA matches it firmly. Rows give clone size only sometimes, using once, few, many, or a class for an expanded clone.

clone_size,j_call,d_call,cdr3_length,v_call,cdr3_nt,cdr3_aa
NA,TRBJ1-2,TRBD1,13,TRBV19,TGTGCCAGTAGTATGGGACAGCCCCACGGCTACACCTTC,CASSMGQPHGYTF
NA,TRBJ2-5,TRBD1,14,TRBV11-2,TGTGCCAGCAGTCGGACAGGCTTTCAAGAGACCCAGTACTTC,CASSRTGFQETQYF
few,TRBJ2-6,NA,13,TRBV6-5,TGTGCCAGCAGTCGGTTTGGGGCCAACGTCCTGACTTTC,CASSRFGANVLTF
NA,TRBJ1-6,NA,17,TRBV27,TGTGCCAGCAGTGAATACAGGGAATTCTCCTATAATTCACCCCTCCACTTT,CASSEYREFSYNSPLHF
NA,TRBJ1-1,NA,13,TRBV6-5,TGTGCCAGCAGGGTCAGGGTGGACACTGAAGCTTTCTTT,CASRVRVDTEAFF
NA,TRBJ2-5,NA,13,TRBV7-2,TGTGCCAGCAGCTCCGACTTTGAAGAGACCCAGTACTTC,CASSSDFEETQYF
once,TRBJ2-3,NA,11,TRBV25-1,TGTGCCAGCAGTGCCGGAGGTACGCAGTATTTT,CASSAGGTQYF
NA,TRBJ2-7,TRBD1,15,TRBV6-5,TGTGCCAGCAGTTCCTCCGACAGGGGGCTGTACGAGCAGTACTTC,CASSSSDRGLYEQYF
NA,TRBJ1-3,TRBD1,14,TRBV3-1/TRBV3-2,TGTGCCAGCAGCCAAGGACAGGGTGGTAACACCATATATTTT,CASSQGQGGNTIYF
NA,TRBJ2-1,TRBD1,17,TRBV4-2,TGTGCCAGCAGCCAAGGGGTTAAGACAGGGCGATCTAATGAGCAGTTCTTC,CASSQGVKTGRSNEQFF
NA,TRBJ1-5,TRBD1,15,TRBV18,TGTGCCAGCTCACCCAGGGGGGTGAGCAATCAGCCCCAGCATTTT,CASSPRGVSNQPQHF
NA,TRBJ2-5,TRBD2,15,TRBV28,TGTGCCAGCAGCCTAGGGACTAGCGGGCGGGAGACCCAGTACTTC,CASSLGTSGRETQYF
NA,TRBJ1-4,NA,16,TRBV28,TGTGCCAGCAGTTCGCCCCAGGGGACAACTAATGAAAAACTGTTTTTT,CASSSPQGTTNEKLFF
NA,TRBJ2-1,NA,14,TRBV5-1,TGCGCCAGCAGCCCCGGCAGGGACTACAATGAGCAGTTCTTC,CASSPGRDYNEQFF
NA,TRBJ1-4,NA,16,TRBV30,TGTGCCTGGAGTGTATTCTTTCGGGTGGAGAATGAAAAACTGTTTTTT,CAWSVFFRVENEKLFF
NA,TRBJ2-1,NA,13,TRBV7-6,TGTGCCAGCAGCTTAGGGCTCGTCAATGAGCAGTTCTTC,CASSLGLVNEQFF